This TCR beta chain was identified in a study of shared clonotypes between healthy human individuals. Germline CDR1 reads MDHEN; CDR2 reads SYDVKM. There are 15 residues in the CDR3. V was pared by 3 bases and J by 7 bases, with 13 bases between. Overall study findings and caveats: A limitation of the genetic and exposure-history diversity represented arose from few donors. Rarefaction gave evidence that sorted-subset sequencing remained incomplete despite large depth.

About 30,000 T cell genomes (around 200 ng DNA) went into each sorted-subset replicate. Libraries were prepared by immunoSEQ multiplex PCR; TCRdb keeps only in-frame clonotypes and omits some of them. This table has more than 550,000 clones, roughly 72% appearing once. This clone was seen once. Its cognate antigen is unknown. The sequenced sample was memory CD4+ T cells sorted from blood. Subset noted: CD45RA-negative fraction. This sequence was found in a woman aged 25 to 39 in good health. J is TRBJ1-6 and V is TRBV28, with D possibly TRBD1 on 6 matching bases. CDR3 DNA: TGTGCCAGCAGTTTCGTGGGGGGCATCAATTCACCCCTCCACTTT. This encodes CASSFVGGINSPLHF.